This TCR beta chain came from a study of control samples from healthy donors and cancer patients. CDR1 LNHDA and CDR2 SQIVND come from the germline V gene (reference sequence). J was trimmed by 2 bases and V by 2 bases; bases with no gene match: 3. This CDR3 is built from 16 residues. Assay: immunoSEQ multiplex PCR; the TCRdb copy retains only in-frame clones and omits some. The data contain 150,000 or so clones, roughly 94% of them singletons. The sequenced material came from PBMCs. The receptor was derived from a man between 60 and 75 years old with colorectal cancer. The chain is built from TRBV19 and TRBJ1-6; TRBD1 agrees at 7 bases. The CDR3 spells CASSIRGLAYNSPLHF. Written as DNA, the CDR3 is TGTGCCAGTAGTATAAGGGGGCTCGCCTATAATTCACCCCTCCACTTT.